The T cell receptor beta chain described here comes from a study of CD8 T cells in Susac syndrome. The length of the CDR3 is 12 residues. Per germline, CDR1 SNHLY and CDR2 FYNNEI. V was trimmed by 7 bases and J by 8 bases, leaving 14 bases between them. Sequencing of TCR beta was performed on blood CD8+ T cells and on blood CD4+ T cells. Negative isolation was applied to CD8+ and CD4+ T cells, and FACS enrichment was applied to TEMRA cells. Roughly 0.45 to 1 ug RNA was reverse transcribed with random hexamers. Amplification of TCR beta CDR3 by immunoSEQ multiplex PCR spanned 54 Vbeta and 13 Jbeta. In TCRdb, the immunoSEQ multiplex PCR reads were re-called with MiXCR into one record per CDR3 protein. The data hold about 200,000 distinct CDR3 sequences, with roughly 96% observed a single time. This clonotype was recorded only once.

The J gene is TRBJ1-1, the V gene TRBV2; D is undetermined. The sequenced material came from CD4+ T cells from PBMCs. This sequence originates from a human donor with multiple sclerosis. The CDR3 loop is CASTDPLKEAFF. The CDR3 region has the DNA TGTGCCAGCACCGACCCCCTGAAGGAAGCTTTCTTT.